What follows are 18 T cell receptor beta chains derived from one specimen sequenced in a study of T cells in Graves' hyperthyroidism and ophthalmopathy. The TCR beta CDR3 regions underwent amplification using RNA transcripts as the source. TCR CDR3 regions were first amplified by RT-PCR with HTBI primers. A single record per CDR3 protein comes from TCRdb applying MiXCR to the multiplex PCR reads. The sample holds fewer than 650,000 distinct CDR3 sequences, 14% seen once. The material sequenced was blood. All receptors derive from a woman between 35 and 50 years old with Graves' hyperthyroidism.

This clonotype was detected ten times or more. J is TRBJ1-5 and V is TRBV2; D not resolved. V was cut by 4 bases and J by 3 bases, with 10 bases left in between. This CDR3 region has 14 residues. Germline V gene data show CDR1 as SNHLY and CDR2 as FYNNEI. The CDR3 DNA reads as TGTGCCAGCAGTGGCAATACGTACAATCAGCCCCAGCATTTT. It translates to CASSGNTYNQPQHF.

This clonotype showed up many times. The rearrangement uses TRBV28 and TRBJ2-7; D ambiguous. V shed 6 bases and J shed 5 bases, with 17 bases lying between them. CDR1 is MDHEN and CDR2 is SYDVKM in the germline V gene. This CDR3 contains 14 residues. The CDR3 coding sequence is TGTGCCAGCAGCCACGGACGGATTTTCAACGAGCAGTACTTC. Translating it yields CASSHGRIFNEQYF. The whole variable domain, remainder taken from reference TRBV28 and TRBJ2-7, is DVKVTQSSRYLVKRTGEKVFLECVQDMDHENMFWYRQDPGLGLRLIYFSYDVKMKEKGDIPEGYSVSREKKERFSLILESASTNQTSMYLCASSHGRIFNEQYFGPGTRLTVT.

The V and J genes are TRBV18 and TRBJ1-1; no firm D call. Germline loops: CDR1 KGHSH, CDR2 LQKENI. The V and J ends lost 5 bases and 4 bases respectively, with 14 bases between them. The CDR3 totals 14 residues. CDR3 loop: CASSGISRGTEAFF. The CDR3 bases are TGTGCCAGCTCAGGGATATCTCGGGGCACTGAAGCTTTCTTT.

Many counts were recorded for this clonotype. The chain recombines TRBV7-8 with TRBJ1-5; no definite D call. Trimming cost V 6 bases and J 9 bases, with 12 bases left between them. The CDR3 spans 12 residues. Germline-derived CDR1 and CDR2 are SGHVS and FQNEAQ. The CDR3 region is CASSPRNSPQHF. CDR3 in DNA: TGTGCCAGCAGTCCAAGGAACTCGCCCCAGCATTTT.

This clonotype showed up just a few times. The chain links TRBV2 to TRBJ2-1; D gene ambiguous. Germline CDR1 and CDR2: SNHLY and FYNNEI. V was cut by 6 bases and J by 0 bases, with 12 bases left in between. This CDR3 is 15 amino acids long. The CDR3 loop reads CASSNTPSSYNEQFF. CDR3 DNA: TGTGCCAGCAGCAATACACCGAGCTCCTACAATGAGCAGTTCTTC.

The chain employs TRBV10-3 and TRBJ2-5, with 12 bases matching TRBD2. The CDR3 runs 16 residues. Germline V gene data show CDR1 as ENHRY and CDR2 as SYGVKD. The ends lost 8 bases at V and 2 bases at J; junction bases unmatched: 9. The CDR3 DNA reads TGTGCCATCGCTAGCGGGAGGGCTCCGGGGCAAGAGACCCAGTACTTC. Its protein product is CAIASGRAPGQETQYF.

Many counts were recorded for this clonotype. The V call is TRBV7-9, the J call TRBJ1-1; possible D gene TRBD1, 5 bases. CDR1 is SEHNR and CDR2 is FQNEAQ in the germline V gene (reference sequence). V was clipped by 3 bases and J by 6 bases, with 11 bases between them. This CDR3 is 13 amino acids long. Here the CDR3 DNA reads TGTGCCAGCAGCTTCCCCCAGGGCCCTGAAGCTTTCTTT. Amino acids: CASSFPQGPEAFF.

Turning to this clonotype: A clone one base away is much larger, so this may be a read error. A read error is likely, as this CDR3 ends without the conserved phenylalanine or tryptophan. The J gene is TRBJ2-2, the V gene TRBV6-1, with D unclear. In germline, CDR1 is MNHNS, CDR2 SASEGT. V was clipped by 1 base and J by 4 bases, with 16 bases between them. This CDR3 comprises 17 residues. This CDR3 is CASSEEGWGWSTGELFS. CDR3 bases: TGTGCCAGCAGTGAAGAAGGTTGGGGATGGAGCACCGGGGAGCTGTTTTCT.

V is TRBV5-6 and J is TRBJ2-2; D remains unclear. The CDR3 has 14 amino acids. The V gene lost 4 bases and the J gene lost 4 bases, with 11 bases spanning the gap. CDR1 and CDR2 from the germline V gene are SGHDT and YYEEEE. CDR3 loop: CASSPDGATGELFF. The CDR3 region has the DNA TGTGCCAGCAGCCCCGACGGCGCCACCGGGGAGCTGTTTTTT. The variable domain in full, completed from reference TRBV5-6 and TRBJ2-2, reads DAGVTQSPTHLIKTRGQQVTLRCSPKSGHDTVSWYQQALGQGPQFIFQYYEEEERQRGNFPDRFSGHQFPNYSSELNVNALLLGDSALYLCASSPDGATGELFFGEGSRLTVL.

This sequence joins TRBV20-1 and TRBJ2-7; 12 bases fit TRBD2. V was clipped by 5 bases and J by 1 base; unmatched bases: 6. Germline V gene lookup returns CDR1 DFQATT and CDR2 SNEGSKA (reference sequence). The CDR3 contains 15 residues. This CDR3 reads CSARRGLAGSYEQYF. The CDR3 region has the DNA TGCAGTGCTCGGAGGGGACTAGCGGGTTCCTACGAGCAGTACTTC.

This clonotype was seen repeatedly, ten times or more. The J gene is TRBJ1-6, the V gene TRBV2, with TRBD1 matching 9 bases. The CDR3 is made up of 14 amino acids. Germline loops: CDR1 SNHLY, CDR2 FYNNEI. Germline trimming cut 10 bases from V and 9 bases from J; bases unmatched to any gene: 10. The CDR3 loop reads CATLLGQGPSPLHF. The DNA of the CDR3 is TGTGCCACCCTGCTGGGACAGGGACCTTCACCCCTCCACTTT. The full variable domain, rest sourced from reference TRBV2 and TRBJ1-6, is EPEVTQTPSHQVTQMGQEVILRCVPISNHLYFYWYRQILGQKVEFLVSFYNNEISEKSEIFDDQFSVERPDGSNFTLKIRSTKLEDSAMYFCATLLGQGPSPLHFGNGTRLTVT.

In its sample, this clonotype was seen many times. The rearrangement uses TRBV12-3 or TRBV12-4 and TRBJ1-5; 8 bases align to TRBD1. With 6 bases clipped from V and 4 bases from J, the junction kept 8 bases outside the gene matches. The CDR3 is 15 amino acids. The chain's CDR3 is CASSLGTGKNQPQHF. As DNA, the CDR3 is TGTGCCAGCAGCCTGGGGACAGGAAAAAATCAGCCCCAGCATTTT.

This sequence joins TRBV9 and TRBJ2-7; perhaps TRBD2 as D (5 bases). Germline-derived CDR1 and CDR2 are SGDLS and YYNGEE. The CDR3 is 15 residues long. The V end lost 2 bases, the J end lost 3 bases, and 15 bases lay between the germline ends. The CDR3 reads CASSVSGEDFYEQYF. The DNA of the CDR3 is TGTGCCAGCAGCGTTTCCGGGGAAGATTTCTACGAGCAGTACTTC.

This rearrangement joins TRBV28 to TRBJ1-6; 11 bases align to TRBD1. The CDR3 is 15 residues long. The germline gives CDR1 MDHEN, CDR2 SYDVKM. The J segment lost 9 bases and the V segment lost 2 bases, leaving 3 bases of the junction unmatched. CDR3 residues: CASSLRGQGASPLHF. CDR3 DNA: TGTGCCAGCAGTTTACGAGGACAGGGGGCTTCACCCCTCCACTTT. The full variable domain, with the rest looked up from reference TRBV28 and TRBJ1-6, is DVKVTQSSRYLVKRTGEKVFLECVQDMDHENMFWYRQDPGLGLRLIYFSYDVKMKEKGDIPEGYSVSREKKERFSLILESASTNQTSMYLCASSLRGQGASPLHFGNGTRLTVT.

The chain has TRBV28 and TRBJ2-6, with a tentative D call TRBD1 (7 bases). This CDR3 has 14 residues. Looked up from germline, CDR1 is MDHEN and CDR2 is SYDVKM. Deletions cut 8 bases from V and 0 bases from J, with 8 bases between. DNA of the CDR3: TGTGCCAGCCAGGGGGGCTCTGGGGCCAACGTCCTGACTTTC. Amino acid sequence: CASQGGSGANVLTF. Combining the CDR3 with reference TRBV28 and TRBJ2-6 gives the whole variable domain DVKVTQSSRYLVKRTGEKVFLECVQDMDHENMFWYRQDPGLGLRLIYFSYDVKMKEKGDIPEGYSVSREKKERFSLILESASTNQTSMYLCASQGGSGANVLTFGAGSRLTVL.

This clonotype was seen many times. J is TRBJ2-2 and V is TRBV6-5; TRBD1 might be the D (7 bases). CDR3 length: 16 residues. The germline V and J ends were trimmed by 2 bases and 4 bases, with 14 bases remaining between them. Per the germline V gene, CDR1 is MNHEY and CDR2 is SVGAGI. The CDR3 sequence is CASSYGAGGTTGELFF. DNA of the CDR3: TGTGCCAGCAGTTACGGGGCAGGGGGGACCACCGGGGAGCTGTTTTTT.

This clonotype was observed at least ten times. This chain joins TRBV11-2 and TRBJ1-1; 7 nucleotides match TRBD1. This CDR3 has 18 residues. V lost 3 bases, J lost 0 bases, and 13 bases stayed unmatched. Germline CDR1 is SGHAT and CDR2 is FQNNGV. The CDR3 DNA reads TGTGCCAGCAGCTTGCGAGCAGGGGGAGAAGTTATGAACACTGAAGCTTTCTTT. Translation: CASSLRAGGEVMNTEAFF. Variable domain in full (rest from reference TRBV11-2 and TRBJ1-1): EAGVAQSPRYKIIEKRQSVAFWCNPISGHATLYWYQQILGQGPKLLIQFQNNGVVDDSQLPKDRFSAERLKGVDSTLKIQPAKLEDSAVYLCASSLRAGGEVMNTEAFFGQGTRLTVV.

This rearrangement joins TRBV24-1 to TRBJ2-2; D may be TRBD1 (5 bases). Germline CDR1 and CDR2: KGHDR and SFDVKD. V was cut by 3 bases and J by 2 bases, with 9 bases left in between. This CDR3 is 15 amino acids long. DNA for the CDR3: TGTGCCACCAGTGATAGGACAATCAACACCGGGGAGCTGTTTTTT. Translated: CATSDRTINTGELFF.